This T cell receptor beta chain stems from a study of blood T cells in healthy people across ages. There were healthy Caucasian individuals from Russia, aged about 6 to 100, serving as donors. Details on this clonotype: Its matching antigen is unknown.

This CDR3 contains 13 residues. The germline gives CDR1 SGHTA, CDR2 FQGTGA. Trimming removed 10 bases at V and 5 bases at J, with 18 bases between. General study results and limits: Donors of long life had a larger count of naive CD4+ cells and greater diversity than aged donors. Strong correlation existed between TCR beta diversity and naive T cell percentage.

A second PCR of about 7 to 11 cycles used a sample-barcoded 5' primer and a J-beta primer mix. TCRdb redid the calling of the 5' RACE reads with MiXCR, one entry per CDR3 protein. The sample carries around 1,500,000 distinct CDR3 sequences, roughly 45% recorded once. Sequenced sample: blood. V and J are TRBV7-3 and TRBJ2-7; D might be TRBD2 (5 bases). The source of this sequence is a young woman in good health. The CDR3 region is CATLRRDRDEQYF. Here the CDR3 DNA reads TGTGCCACCCTCCGCCGGGATCGGGACGAGCAGTACTTC.